The present entry profiles one T cell receptor (beta chain) with its context. Its target is unknown. The CDR3 spans 15 residues. Germline V lookup: CDR1 SEHNR, CDR2 FQNEAQ (reference sequence). V trimming: 2 bases; J trimming: 10 bases; junction bases outside the gene matches: 13. Unique molecular identifiers were incorporated into the prepared TCRbeta library. TCRdb re-analysed the PCR reads in MiXCR, keeping a single row per CDR3 protein. The data show 200,000 to 300,000 distinct CDR3 sequences, roughly 24% seen once. The data were obtained in a study of T-cell reconstitution after alpha-beta-depleted transplantation in children. Study outcomes and limitations: Reportedly, roughly two months post-transplant, alpha-beta T cells arose from several hundred expanded graft clones. TCRbeta diversity was high at day 60 in some patients (a result of surviving recipient T cells and thymic progenitors). By one year post-transplant, T-cell counts and diversity largely arose from T cells that were newly produced.

This sequence was found in a girl aged 2-15 years with Fanconi anemia, due to receive a stem cell transplant. The chain recombines TRBV7-9 with TRBJ1-1, with TRBD1 identical over 7 bases. The sequencing here drew on PBMCs, taken before TCRalphabeta/CD19-depleted stem cell transplant. CDR3 loop: CASSLPLRGGAGAFF. The CDR3 DNA reads TGTGCCAGCAGCTTACCTCTGCGAGGGGGCGCGGGAGCTTTCTTT.